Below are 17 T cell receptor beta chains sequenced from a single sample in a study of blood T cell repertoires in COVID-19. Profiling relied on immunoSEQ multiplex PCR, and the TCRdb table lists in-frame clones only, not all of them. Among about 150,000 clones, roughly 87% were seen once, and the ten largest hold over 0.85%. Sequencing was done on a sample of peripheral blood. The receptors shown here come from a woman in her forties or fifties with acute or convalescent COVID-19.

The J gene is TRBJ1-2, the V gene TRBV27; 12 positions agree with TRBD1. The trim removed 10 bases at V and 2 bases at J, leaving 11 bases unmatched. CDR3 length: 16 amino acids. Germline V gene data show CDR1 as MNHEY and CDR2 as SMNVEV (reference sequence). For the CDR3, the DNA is TGTGCCACCCACCTTACCGGGACAGGGGGCAACTATGGCTACACCTTC. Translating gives CATHLTGTGGNYGYTF.

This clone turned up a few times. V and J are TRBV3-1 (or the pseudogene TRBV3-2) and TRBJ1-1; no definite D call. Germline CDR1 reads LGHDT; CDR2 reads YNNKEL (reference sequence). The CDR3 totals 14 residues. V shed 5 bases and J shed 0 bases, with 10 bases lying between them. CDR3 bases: TGTGCCAGCAGCTCCTGGCCGTTGAACACTGAAGCTTTCTTT. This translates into CASSSWPLNTEAFF.

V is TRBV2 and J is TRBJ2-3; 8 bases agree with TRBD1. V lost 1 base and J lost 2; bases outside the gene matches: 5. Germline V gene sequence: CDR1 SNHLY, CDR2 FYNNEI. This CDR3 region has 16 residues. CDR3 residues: CASSEGTGRYTDTQYF. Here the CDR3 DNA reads TGTGCCAGCAGTGAAGGGACAGGGAGATACACAGATACGCAGTATTTT. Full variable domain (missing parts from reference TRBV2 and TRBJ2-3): EPEVTQTPSHQVTQMGQEVILRCVPISNHLYFYWYRQILGQKVEFLVSFYNNEISEKSEIFDDQFSVERPDGSNFTLKIRSTKLEDSAMYFCASSEGTGRYTDTQYFGPGTRLTVL.

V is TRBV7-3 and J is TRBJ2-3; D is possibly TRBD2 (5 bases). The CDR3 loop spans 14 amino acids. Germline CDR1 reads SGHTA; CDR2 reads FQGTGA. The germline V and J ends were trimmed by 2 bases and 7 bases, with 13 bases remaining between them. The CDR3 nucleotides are TGTGCCAGCAGCTTATTGGCCCGAGGGAATACGCAGTATTTT. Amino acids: CASSLLARGNTQYF. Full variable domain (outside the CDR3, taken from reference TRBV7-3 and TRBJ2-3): GAGVSQTPSNKVTEKGKYVELRCDPISGHTALYWYRQSLGQGPEFLIYFQGTGAADDSGLPNDRFFAVRPEGSVSTLKIQRTERGDSAVYLCASSLLARGNTQYFGPGTRLTVL.

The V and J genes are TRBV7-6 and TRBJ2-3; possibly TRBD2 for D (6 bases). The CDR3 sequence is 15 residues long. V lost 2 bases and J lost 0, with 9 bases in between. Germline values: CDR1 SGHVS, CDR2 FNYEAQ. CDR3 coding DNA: TGTGCCAGCAGCTTACTAGCGCCGAGCACAGATACGCAGTATTTT. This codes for CASSLLAPSTDTQYF.

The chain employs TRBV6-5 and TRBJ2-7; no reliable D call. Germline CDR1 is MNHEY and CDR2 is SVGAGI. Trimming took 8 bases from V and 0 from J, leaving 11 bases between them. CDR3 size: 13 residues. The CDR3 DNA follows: TGTGCCAGCGTTGACACGAGCTCCTACGAGCAGTACTTC. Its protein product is CASVDTSSYEQYF.

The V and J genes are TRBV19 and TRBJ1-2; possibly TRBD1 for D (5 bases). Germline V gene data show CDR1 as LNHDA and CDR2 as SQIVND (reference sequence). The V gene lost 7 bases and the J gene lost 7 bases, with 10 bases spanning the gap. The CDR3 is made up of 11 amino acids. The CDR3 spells CASTGSPGYTF. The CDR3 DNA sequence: TGTGCCAGTACAGGGTCCCCTGGCTACACCTTC.

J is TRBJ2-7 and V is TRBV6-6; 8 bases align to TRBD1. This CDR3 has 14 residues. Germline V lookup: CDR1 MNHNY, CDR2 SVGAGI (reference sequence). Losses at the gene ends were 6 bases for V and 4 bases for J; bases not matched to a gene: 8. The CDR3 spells CASSGQGYPYEQYF. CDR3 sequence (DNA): TGTGCCAGCAGCGGACAGGGCTACCCATACGAGCAGTACTTC.

The CDR3 spells CASSLVATGGERSSYEQYF. The CDR3 nucleotides are TGTGCCAGCAGCTTAGTGGCAACTGGAGGAGAGCGGAGCTCCTACGAGCAGTACTTC. The V call is TRBV7-9, the J call TRBJ2-7; perhaps TRBD2 as D (5 bases). V was cut by 1 base and J by 0 bases, with 22 bases left in between. The germline V gene encodes CDR1 SEHNR and CDR2 FQNEAQ (reference sequence). This CDR3 is built from 19 residues.

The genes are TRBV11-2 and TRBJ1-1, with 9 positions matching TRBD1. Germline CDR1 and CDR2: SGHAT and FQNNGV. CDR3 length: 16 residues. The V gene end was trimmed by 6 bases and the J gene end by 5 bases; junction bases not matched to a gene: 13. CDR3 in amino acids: CASRKTGGASDTEAFF. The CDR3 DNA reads TGTGCCAGCAGGAAAACAGGGGGCGCTTCCGATACTGAAGCTTTCTTT.

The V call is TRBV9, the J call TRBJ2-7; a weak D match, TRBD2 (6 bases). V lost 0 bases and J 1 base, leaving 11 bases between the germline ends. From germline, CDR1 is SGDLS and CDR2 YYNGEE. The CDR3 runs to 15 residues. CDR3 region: CASSVGGRLSYEQYF. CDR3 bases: TGTGCCAGCAGCGTAGGGGGGAGGTTGTCCTACGAGCAGTACTTC.

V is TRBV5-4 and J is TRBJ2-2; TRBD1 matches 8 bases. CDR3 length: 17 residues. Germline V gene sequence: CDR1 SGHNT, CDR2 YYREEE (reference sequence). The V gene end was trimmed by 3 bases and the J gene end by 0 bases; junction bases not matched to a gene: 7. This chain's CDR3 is CASSSGRGLANTGELFF. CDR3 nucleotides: TGTGCCAGCAGCTCGGGCAGGGGGCTGGCGAACACCGGGGAGCTGTTTTTT.

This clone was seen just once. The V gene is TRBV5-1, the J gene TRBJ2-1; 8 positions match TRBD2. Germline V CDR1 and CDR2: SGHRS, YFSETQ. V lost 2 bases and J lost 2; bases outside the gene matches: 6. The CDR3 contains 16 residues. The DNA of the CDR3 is TGCGCCAGCAGCTTACCCGCCGGGGGGGCCTACAATGAGCAGTTCTTC. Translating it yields CASSLPAGGAYNEQFF.

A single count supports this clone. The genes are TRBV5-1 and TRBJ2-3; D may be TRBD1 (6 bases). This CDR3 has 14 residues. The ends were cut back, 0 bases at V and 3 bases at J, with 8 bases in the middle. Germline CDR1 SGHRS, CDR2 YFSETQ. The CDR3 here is CASSLDRATDTQYF. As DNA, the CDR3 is TGCGCCAGCAGCTTGGACAGGGCGACAGATACGCAGTATTTT.

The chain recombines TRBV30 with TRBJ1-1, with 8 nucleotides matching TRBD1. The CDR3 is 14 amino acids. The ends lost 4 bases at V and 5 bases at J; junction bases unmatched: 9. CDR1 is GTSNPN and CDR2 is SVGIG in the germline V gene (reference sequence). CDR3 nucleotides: TGTGCCTGGATATCAGGGGGCCGGGGGACTGAAGCTTTCTTT. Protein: CAWISGGRGTEAFF.

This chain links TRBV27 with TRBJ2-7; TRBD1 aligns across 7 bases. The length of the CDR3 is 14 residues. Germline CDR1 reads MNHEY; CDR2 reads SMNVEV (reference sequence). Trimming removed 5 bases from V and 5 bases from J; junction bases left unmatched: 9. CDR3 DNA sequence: TGTGCCAGCAGTAAGAACAGGGGCGCGGACGAGCAGTACTTC. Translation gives CASSKNRGADEQYF.

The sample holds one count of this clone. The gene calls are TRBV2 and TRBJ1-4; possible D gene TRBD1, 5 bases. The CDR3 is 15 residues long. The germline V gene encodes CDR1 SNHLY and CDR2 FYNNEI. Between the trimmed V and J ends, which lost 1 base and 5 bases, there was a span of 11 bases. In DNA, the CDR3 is TGTGCCAGCAGTGAAGTCGGGGGTTGGAATGAAAAACTGTTTTTT. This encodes CASSEVGGWNEKLFF.